These 9 T cell receptor beta chains came from one sample sequenced in a study of blood T cell repertoires in COVID-19. Produced via immunoSEQ multiplex PCR; TCRdb's table is partial and in-frame only. This sample has some 220,000 clones, with around 81% found just once. What was sequenced was peripheral blood. The receptors were sampled from a woman aged 60-75 years with acute or convalescent COVID-19.

The chain couples TRBV19 to TRBJ1-3; the D gene is possibly TRBD1 (6 bases). Germline V gene data show CDR1 as LNHDA and CDR2 as SQIVND (reference sequence). The CDR3 sequence is 14 residues long. Trimming took 7 bases from V and 2 from J, leaving 12 bases between them. For the CDR3, the DNA is TGTGCCAGTACTCAGGGGACGACTGGAAACACCATATATTTT. Its translation: CASTQGTTGNTIYF.

V and J are TRBV19 and TRBJ1-1, with a tentative D call TRBD1 (6 bases). This CDR3 has 13 amino acids. V was trimmed by 8 bases and J by 5 bases, leaving 15 bases between them. Germline lookup yields CDR1 LNHDA and CDR2 SQIVND (reference sequence). The CDR3 reads CASSRQGLTEAFF. The CDR3 region has the DNA TGTGCCAGTTCCCGGCAGGGGTTGACTGAAGCTTTCTTT.

The chain joins TRBV19 to TRBJ2-7; D gene unclear. Per the germline V gene, CDR1 is LNHDA and CDR2 is SQIVND (reference sequence). Deletions cut 6 bases from V and 3 bases from J, with 18 bases between. This CDR3 is built from 15 residues. In DNA form, the CDR3 reads TGTGCCAGTAGAAAGGCGGCCAACGCCCTCTACGAGCAGTACTTC. Its translation: CASRKAANALYEQYF.

The chain links TRBV4-3 to TRBJ2-5; D gene ambiguous. The CDR3 is 13 residues long. With 1 base removed from V and 2 bases from J, the gap between germline ends came to 5 bases. CDR1 and CDR2 from the germline V gene are LGHNA and YSLEER. CDR3 residues: CASSQGLQETQYF. The CDR3 nucleotides read TGCGCCAGCAGCCAAGGTCTACAAGAGACCCAGTACTTC.

This chain joins TRBV30 and TRBJ2-3, with D possibly being TRBD1 (5 bases). The CDR3 consists of 15 residues. The V end was cut by 2 bases, the J end by 2 bases, with 14 bases between. Germline CDR1 is GTSNPN and CDR2 is SVGIG (reference sequence). CDR3 DNA: TGTGCCTGGAGTCCAGGGCTTTCGGACACAGATACGCAGTATTTT. It codes for CAWSPGLSDTDTQYF.

The rearrangement links TRBV10-1 to TRBJ1-5; D call uncertain. Germline V gene data show CDR1 as WNHNN and CDR2 as SYGVQD (reference sequence). This CDR3 spans 16 amino acids. Between the trimmed V and J ends, which lost 0 bases and 0 bases, there was a span of 9 bases. CDR3 DNA sequence: TGCGCCAGCAGTGAGTCTACAGTATATAGCAATCAGCCCCAGCATTTT. Translated: CASSESTVYSNQPQHF.

This rearrangement joins TRBV4-1 to TRBJ2-7; a weak D match, TRBD2 (5 bases). The V and J ends lost 1 base and 3 bases respectively, with 10 bases between them. This CDR3 spans 14 amino acids. Germline V gives CDR1 MGHRA, CDR2 YSYEKL. For the CDR3, the DNA is TGCGCCAGCAGCCAAGCCGGGGATGGCTACGAGCAGTACTTC. It codes for CASSQAGDGYEQYF.

CDR3 nucleotide sequence: TGTGCCAGTAAACCCCCCGGTTATCTCACTGAAGCTTTCTTT. It codes for CASKPPGYLTEAFF. The gene calls are TRBV19 and TRBJ1-1; no clear D. Between the trimmed V and J ends, which lost 7 bases and 4 bases, there was a span of 16 bases. The CDR3 spans 14 residues. Germline assignment: CDR1 LNHDA and CDR2 SQIVND (reference sequence).

This clone was detected a few times. The V gene is TRBV9, the J gene TRBJ2-1; 8 bases fit TRBD2. This CDR3 is 17 amino acids long. CDR1 is SGDLS and CDR2 is YYNGEE in the germline V gene. V dropped 0 bases and J dropped 6; count of bases not matched to a gene: 11. Written as DNA, the CDR3 is TGTGCCAGCAGCGTAGACCTGGGAGCGGGGGTACTCAATGAGCAGTTCTTC. This translates into CASSVDLGAGVLNEQFF.